This TCR beta chain was sequenced during a study of blood T cell repertoires in COVID-19 (dated by TCRdb to 2019 to 2021). Regarding the complete study: Samples covering the acute and convalescent phases of COVID-19 were provided by collaborators in the United States, Italy and Spain. The material from the prospective study consisted of cDNA or gDNA derived from T cells, B-cell-depleted T cells, or PBMCs. Deeply sampled blood TCRbeta repertoires from subjects exposed to, actively infected with, or recovered from COVID-19 were included in the dataset. The repertoires were released in a freely available public database intended as a resource for research on the immune response to SARS-CoV-2. The samples were drawn from two sources: the first 160 participants of the ongoing ImmuneRACE study, and 1,000 to 1,500 subjects contributed by 6 global collaborators. Nearly every sample came with metadata listing a de-identified subject ID, COVID-19 status, age in years and sex. HLA class I and class II types, where available, came from metadata supplied by the sample provider rather than from assay-based typing. Overall results and qualifications from the work: Clinical and demographic metadata were provided uncurated, with the amount varying by source and participant.

TCRbeta CDR3 regions were amplified from genomic DNA by means of the immunoSEQ Assay, a bias-controlled multiplex PCR. Regarding the original processing steps: Within the assay, amplification of reference gene primers was used to estimate how many nucleated cells each sample contained. To quantify the absolute abundance of each unique TCRbeta CDR3 rearrangement, sequence reads were collapsed and filtered. For each sample, productive Simpson clonality was calculated as the square root of Simpson's diversity index across productive rearrangements. TCRdb retrieved this table from immuneACCESS and kept in-frame rearrangements only. Not all clones are present; in checked studies, unresolved V genes account for under half, and no reason is known for the remainder. V and J calls and clone size are given by that table; D and trimming were obtained from the DNA. The table for this sample lists fewer than 300,000 clones; 75% to 95% of them were counted only once. Clones ranked in the top ten supply approximately 2.6% of the sample.

Remarks on this clone: Its antigen is currently not known. Base-call qualities are not available, and no considerably larger clone is one nucleotide away.

V lost 7 bases and J lost 6 bases; the stretch between them is 14 bases long. Sequences KGHDR (CDR1) and SFDVKD (CDR2) are obtained from the germline V gene. The CDR3 spans 14 residues, from the cysteine through the phenylalanine. Only CDR3 DNA remains: 42 bases, in frame from the first base. At one collaborating source in Seattle, patients were enrolled during active infection and were followed longitudinally through the course of disease. Each collaborating institution followed its own protocols to collect whole blood in K2EDTA tubes. Collaborator samples were shipped for TCRbeta analysis as frozen whole blood, isolated PBMCs, or DNA extracted from either sample type.

Recombination connected TRBV24-1 to TRBJ2-2; the best D guess is TRBD2, with 5 bases matching. The source is a person aged 18 to 30 with COVID-19, enrolled during active disease. The sample was peripheral blood. The CDR3 protein: CATSRDALSGELFF. The DNA sequence is as follows: TGTGCCACCAGCCGGGATGCATTATCCGGGGAGCTGTTTTTT.